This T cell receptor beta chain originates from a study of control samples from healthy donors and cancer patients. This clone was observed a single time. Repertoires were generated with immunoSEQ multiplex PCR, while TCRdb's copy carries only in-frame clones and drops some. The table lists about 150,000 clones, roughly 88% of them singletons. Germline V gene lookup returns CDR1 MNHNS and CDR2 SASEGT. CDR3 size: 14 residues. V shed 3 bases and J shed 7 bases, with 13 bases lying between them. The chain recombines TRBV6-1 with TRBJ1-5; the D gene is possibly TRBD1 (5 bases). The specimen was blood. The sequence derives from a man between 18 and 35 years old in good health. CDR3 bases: TGTGCCAGCAGTGAGTTCGGGGCCAGGCAGCCCCAGCATTTT. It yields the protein CASSEFGARQPQHF.